Below are 30 T cell receptor beta chains sequenced from a single sample in a study of T cells after yellow fever vaccination. Using its own MiXCR run on the 5' RACE reads, TCRdb lists one record per CDR3 protein. The table has 610,000 or so distinct CDR3 sequences, around 12% seen once; the top ten hold under 15%. This material consisted of PBMCs, taken on the day of the yellow fever booster vaccination. Source of these receptors: a man under 40 who received the YFV17D yellow fever vaccine.

The table lists this clonotype with a few counts. V and J are TRBV18 and TRBJ2-5; TRBD1 matches 11 bases. Looked up from germline, CDR1 is KGHSH and CDR2 is LQKENI. V shed 2 bases, J shed 2 bases, and the junction held 7 bases outside the gene matches. The CDR3 is made up of 17 amino acids. This chain's CDR3 is CASSPTGQGAPQETQYF. CDR3 coding DNA: TGTGCCAGCTCACCAACCGGACAGGGGGCCCCTCAAGAGACCCAGTACTTC.

This rearrangement joins TRBV11-2 to TRBJ2-1, with 7 bases aligning to TRBD2. V was clipped by 0 bases and J by 6 bases; unmatched bases: 2. CDR1 is SGHAT, CDR2 FQNNGV, per germline. CDR3 size: 14 residues. The CDR3 loop reads CASSLEGLSNEQFF. CDR3 DNA: TGTGCCAGCAGCTTAGAGGGACTATCCAATGAGCAGTTCTTC.

The chain is built from TRBV2 and TRBJ2-1; tentatively, D is TRBD1 or TRBD2 (6 bases each). This CDR3 has 13 residues. V lost 4 bases to trimming and J lost 10 bases, with 14 bases between them. Germline V gene sequence: CDR1 SNHLY, CDR2 FYNNEI. The CDR3: CASSVGGGAEQFF. The CDR3 DNA sequence: TGTGCCAGCAGTGTTGGGGGCGGGGCGGAGCAGTTCTTC.

This clonotype has more than one count but fewer than ten. The chain links TRBV21-1 to TRBJ2-5; the table calls TRBD2, which could not be checked here. TRBV21-1 is described as a pseudogene. The CDR3 loop spans 16 amino acids. The CDR3 sequence: CASSKARASRGETQYF. The CDR3 DNA sequence: TGTGCCAGCAGCAAAGCGCGGGCTAGCAGAGGGGAGACCCAGTACTTC.

V gene TRBV10-2 combines with J gene TRBJ1-5; TRBD1 might be the D (5 bases). Germline CDR1 and CDR2: WSHSY and SAAADI. Trimming shortened V by 8 bases and J by 5 bases, and 13 bases separated the two germline ends. CDR3 length equals 13 residues. The CDR3 loop reads CASGGARDQPQHF. The DNA of the CDR3 is TGCGCCAGCGGAGGGGCTAGGGATCAGCCCCAGCATTTT.

This clonotype was observed a handful of times. V gene TRBV27 combines with J gene TRBJ2-6; TRBD1 aligns across 9 bases. CDR3 size: 17 residues. Germline V gene data show CDR1 as MNHEY and CDR2 as SMNVEV (reference sequence). The J segment lost 2 bases and the V segment lost 6 bases, leaving 8 bases of the junction unmatched. The CDR3, as DNA: TGTGCCAGCAGGGGGGACAGGGTTCTCCCTGGGGCCAACGTCCTGACTTTC. Its translation is CASRGDRVLPGANVLTF. The full variable domain, with the rest looked up from reference TRBV27 and TRBJ2-6, is EAQVTQNPRYLITVTGKKLTVTCSQNMNHEYMSWYRQDPGLGLRQIYYSMNVEVTDKGDVPEGYKVSRKEKRNFPLILESPSPNQTSLYFCASRGDRVLPGANVLTFGAGSRLTVL.

This clonotype showed up many times. The chain joins TRBV20-1 to TRBJ2-7, with TRBD2 matching 7 bases. Germline loops: CDR1 DFQATT, CDR2 SNEGSKA (reference sequence). The CDR3 extends over 12 amino acids. After removal of 6 bases from V and 1 base from J, the junction contained 3 bases not matched to a gene. The CDR3 sequence: CSAVSGSYEQYF. The CDR3 DNA reads TGCAGTGCCGTTAGCGGGTCCTACGAGCAGTACTTC.

This clonotype was counted only a few times. The CDR3 here is CSASGLAGAGDTQYF. Here the CDR3 DNA reads TGCAGTGCTAGCGGCCTAGCGGGAGCCGGAGATACGCAGTATTTT. The V and J genes are TRBV20-1 and TRBJ2-3, with TRBD2 matching 10 bases. The V and J ends lost 3 bases and 5 bases, in that order; junction bases with no gene match: 8. The V gene's germline CDR1 is DFQATT and CDR2 SNEGSKA (reference sequence). The CDR3 contains 15 residues.

A few counts support this clonotype. The rearrangement uses TRBV14 and TRBJ2-1, with 7 nucleotides matching TRBD2. The V gene end was trimmed by 0 bases and the J gene end by 9 bases; junction bases not matched to a gene: 8. Per the germline V gene, CDR1 is SGHDN and CDR2 is FVKESK. This CDR3 region has 15 residues. In nucleotides, the CDR3 is TGTGCCAGCAGCCAAGAGATCTACGGGGGGAGTGAGCAGTTCTTC. Translated: CASSQEIYGGSEQFF.

This clonotype was observed a handful of times. The chain carries TRBV29-1 and TRBJ2-2; perhaps D is TRBD1 or TRBD2 (5 bases each). The V end was cut by 8 bases, the J end by 2 bases, with 24 bases between. Germline V CDR1 and CDR2: SQVTM, ANQGSEA. The CDR3 runs to 17 residues. The CDR3, as DNA: TGCAGCTTTACCGGGACCAACTTAGGGGCCAACACCGGGGAGCTGTTTTTT. It yields the protein CSFTGTNLGANTGELFF.

The J gene is TRBJ1-1, the V gene TRBV20-1; the match to TRBD1 covers 9 bases. The CDR3 contains 15 residues. V lost 0 bases to trimming and J lost 0 bases; unmatched junction nucleotides: 2. The germline gives CDR1 DFQATT, CDR2 SNEGSKA (reference sequence). Written as DNA, the CDR3 is TGCAGTGCTAGAGAGACAGGGGGGATGAACACTGAAGCTTTCTTT. Translated, it gives CSARETGGMNTEAFF.

CDR3 amino acids: CASSLGGQYTDTQYF. The CDR3 nucleotides are TGTGCCAGCAGCTTAGGAGGACAGTACACAGATACGCAGTATTTT. V is TRBV11-3 and J is TRBJ2-3; tentative D call: TRBD1 (6 bases). Germline CDR1 reads SGHNT; CDR2 reads YENEEA. V shed 1 base and J shed 2 bases, with 10 bases lying between them. The CDR3 is 15 amino acids.

The J gene is TRBJ2-2, the V gene TRBV20-1; D possibly corresponds to TRBD2 (6 bases). The germline V gene has CDR1 DFQATT and CDR2 SNEGSKA (reference sequence). CDR3 size: 15 residues. Trimming shortened V by 3 bases and J by 1 base, and 12 bases separated the two germline ends. The chain's CDR3 is CSARHPGVNTGELFF. The CDR3, as DNA: TGCAGTGCTAGGCATCCGGGGGTGAACACCGGGGAGCTGTTTTTT.

The table lists this clonotype with many counts. This chain joins TRBV12-3 or TRBV12-4 and TRBJ2-3; D might be TRBD2 (6 bases). This CDR3 has 16 amino acids. Trimming took off 1 base at V and 4 bases at J, with 15 bases between the two ends. The CDR3 protein is CASSLGPGSDSDTQYF. CDR3 DNA: TGTGCCAGCAGTTTAGGCCCCGGGAGCGATTCAGATACGCAGTATTTT.

This clonotype appeared a few times. The V and J genes are TRBV28 and TRBJ2-7, with 9 bases identical to TRBD2. The CDR3 is made up of 15 amino acids. The germline V gene has CDR1 MDHEN and CDR2 SYDVKM. J lost 2 bases, V lost 6 bases, and 8 bases had no gene match. CDR3 DNA sequence: TGTGCCAGCAGCTATAGCGGGAGAGGGGCCTACGAGCAGTACTTC. Encoded protein: CASSYSGRGAYEQYF.

In its sample, this clonotype was seen a few times. The chain is built from TRBV7-8 and TRBJ2-3; 13 bases are shared with TRBD2. The ends lost 5 bases at V and 7 bases at J; junction bases unmatched: 3. CDR1 is SGHVS and CDR2 is FQNEAQ in the germline V gene. The CDR3 runs to 14 residues. CDR3 coding DNA: TGTGCCAGCAGCACCGGGACTAGCGGGAATACGCAGTATTTT. Its translation is CASSTGTSGNTQYF.

This clonotype was seen ten or more times. The V and J genes are TRBV7-8 and TRBJ2-2, with TRBD1 matching 10 bases. CDR3 length equals 16 residues. J was trimmed by 7 bases and V by 5 bases; bases with no gene match: 10. CDR1 and CDR2 (germline): SGHVS, FQNEAQ. The CDR3 sequence is CASSQMTGGHLGELFF. The CDR3, as DNA: TGTGCCAGCAGCCAAATGACAGGGGGCCATCTCGGGGAGCTGTTTTTT.

This chain links TRBV5-1 with TRBJ2-7; TRBD2 aligns across 7 bases. From germline, CDR1 is SGHRS and CDR2 YFSETQ. V shed 0 bases and J 7 bases; nucleotides not matched to a gene: 10. This CDR3 comprises 15 residues. CDR3 sequence (DNA): TGCGCCAGCAGCTTGGAACGGCGGGAGACGGAGGAGCAGTACTTC. Protein sequence: CASSLERRETEEQYF.

This rearrangement joins TRBV20-1 to TRBJ2-5, with 9 positions matching TRBD1. Germline V gene sequence: CDR1 DFQATT, CDR2 SNEGSKA (reference sequence). CDR3 length equals 14 residues. CDR3 amino acids: CSDRQGGKQETQYF. The CDR3 DNA follows: TGCAGCGACAGACAGGGGGGGAAGCAAGAGACCCAGTACTTC.

Only a few counts were recorded for this clonotype. The chain employs TRBV7-4 and TRBJ2-4; tentatively, D is TRBD1 (5 bases). The germline V and J ends were trimmed by 3 bases and 0 bases, with 12 bases remaining between them. CDR3 length: 16 residues. Germline loops: CDR1 SGHVT, CDR2 SQSDAQ. The CDR3 region has the DNA TGTGCCAGCAGCTTCGGACAAGGAGTAGCCAAAAACATTCAGTACTTC. It is translated as CASSFGQGVAKNIQYF.

V gene TRBV9 combines with J gene TRBJ2-7; 8 bases fit TRBD1. Germline V gene lookup returns CDR1 SGDLS and CDR2 YYNGEE. The CDR3 is 15 residues long. The ends lost 7 bases at V and 4 bases at J; junction bases unmatched: 13. The DNA for the CDR3 is TGTGCCAGCTCTGACGAGGACAGGGCTGGATACGAGCAGTACTTC. Its protein is CASSDEDRAGYEQYF. The whole variable domain, remainder taken from reference TRBV9 and TRBJ2-7, is DSGVTQTPKHLITATGQRVTLRCSPRSGDLSVYWYQQSLDQGLQFLIQYYNGEERAKGNILERFSAQQFPDLHSELNLSSLELGDSALYFCASSDEDRAGYEQYFGPGTRLTVT.

There are a few counts of this clonotype. This chain connects TRBV2 to TRBJ2-7, with unresolved D. The CDR3 length is 17 residues. The V end was cut by 0 bases, the J end by 6 bases, with 21 bases between. Per the germline V gene, CDR1 is SNHLY and CDR2 is FYNNEI. The CDR3 here is CASSEALRALGFAEQYF. The CDR3 nucleotides read TGTGCCAGCAGTGAAGCGCTTCGGGCCCTAGGGTTCGCCGAGCAGTACTTC.

The chain couples TRBV11-2 to TRBJ2-1; unclear D gene. The V end was cut by 4 bases, the J end by 2 bases, with 9 bases between. The CDR3 is made up of 14 amino acids. Germline assignment: CDR1 SGHAT and CDR2 FQNNGV. The CDR3 bases are TGTGCCAGCAGCTCCCGGACGGCCTACAATGAGCAGTTCTTC. It yields the protein CASSSRTAYNEQFF.

V is TRBV7-2 and J is TRBJ1-5; D is ambiguous. CDR1 and CDR2 (germline): SGHTA, FQGNSA. V lost 4 bases and J lost 3, with 16 bases in between. The CDR3 is 16 amino acids. Here the CDR3 reads CASSSTGAGFNQPQHF. The CDR3 nucleotides read TGTGCCAGCAGCTCCACTGGTGCGGGTTTCAATCAGCCCCAGCATTTT.

V gene TRBV14 combines with J gene TRBJ1-2; tentatively, D is TRBD1 (5 bases). CDR1 SGHDN and CDR2 FVKESK come from the germline V gene. V was pared by 4 bases and J by 5 bases, with 14 bases between. The CDR3 spans 14 residues. DNA of the CDR3: TGTGCCAGCAGCCGGGAGGGTGCAGGGTATGGCTACACCTTC. Its protein product is CASSREGAGYGYTF.

This chain joins TRBV20-1 and TRBJ1-4; no definite D call. This CDR3 has 12 residues. Trimming left V 2 bases short and J 7 bases short, with 8 bases between. Germline-derived CDR1 and CDR2 are DFQATT and SNEGSKA (reference sequence). The CDR3 DNA follows: TGCAGTGCTAGATCCCTCGGTGAAAAACTGTTTTTT. This sequence encodes CSARSLGEKLFF.

The chain uses TRBV7-3 and TRBJ2-1, with 9 bases fitting TRBD1. Germline values: CDR1 SGHTA, CDR2 FQGTGA. The J segment lost 9 bases and the V segment lost 1 base, leaving 7 bases of the junction unmatched. The CDR3 has 15 residues. CDR3 in DNA: TGTGCCAGCAGCTTAAGGGGGGACAGGGTTGCTGAGCAGTTCTTC. It translates to CASSLRGDRVAEQFF.

The chain carries TRBV7-2 and TRBJ2-7; 7 nucleotides match TRBD2. The V gene's germline CDR1 is SGHTA and CDR2 FQGNSA. Trimming removed 1 base from V and 9 bases from J; junction bases left unmatched: 15. The CDR3 runs to 16 residues. CDR3 bases: TGTGCCAGCAGCTTAGGGCTCGGGGGGTTGAATGTTGGGCAGTACTTC. Translating gives CASSLGLGGLNVGQYF.

Many counts were recorded for this clonotype. The chain uses TRBV12-3 or TRBV12-4 and TRBJ2-1; D assignment may be TRBD1 or TRBD2 (5 bases each). This CDR3 is 17 amino acids long. V was clipped by 7 bases and J by 3 bases, with 22 bases between them. The chain's CDR3 is CASTLTSGSSLYNEQFF. The CDR3 DNA reads TGTGCCAGCACCCTAACGTCAGGGAGTAGTCTCTACAATGAGCAGTTCTTC.

This clonotype was observed a handful of times. The rearrangement joins TRBV20-1 to TRBJ1-2, with 7 positions matching TRBD1. Germline V gene sequence: CDR1 DFQATT, CDR2 SNEGSKA (reference sequence). This CDR3 region has 13 residues. The ends lost 3 bases at V and 7 bases at J; junction bases unmatched: 8. CDR3 loop: CSARGTAIVGYTF. CDR3 bases: TGCAGTGCTAGGGGGACAGCCATTGTTGGCTACACCTTC.